The 14 T cell receptor beta chains below come from one sample, sequenced in a study of tumor-infiltrating lymphocytes in primary liver carcinoma (dated by TCRdb to the late 2010s). Sequencing took place on an Illumina HiSeq 2500. Starting from roughly 500 ng total RNA, TCRbeta-specific cDNA was produced by reverse transcription with a constant-region primer and ProtoScript II reverse transcriptase. TCRbeta libraries were built with three nested multiplex PCR rounds, a slightly modified ARM-PCR procedure. The first two PCR rounds used multiplex TRBV1-TRBV30 forward primers with a Cbeta reverse primer, each for about 10 cycles. TCRdb reanalyzed the raw reads on its own, using fastp at Q25 for trimming and MiXCR for clone calling, and kept in-frame beta chains. Merged by CDR3 protein, the rows form single entries marked with the most common genes and DNA. This sample lists tens of thousands of distinct CDR3 sequences; less than 75% were detected once. In total, the top ten clones hold just over 55% of the sample.

Total RNA and DNA were co-extracted without cell sorting from roughly 20-30 mg of bulk tissue using the AllPrep DNA/RNA mini kit. Sequenced: liver tumor tissue from sampling region 2. What this sample's cell subset or site label stands for: tumor region T2, inferior pole. The receptor source for this set is a man aged 35-49 years with primary liver carcinoma and hepatitis B virus infection.

The table lists this clonotype with many counts. This chain links TRBV29-1 with TRBJ2-2, with TRBD2 matching over 11 bases. Germline CDR1 reads SQVTM; CDR2 reads ANQGSEA. The CDR3 totals 16 residues. The V segment lost 4 bases and the J segment 0 bases; nucleotides outside the gene matches: 4. CDR3 coding DNA: TGCAGCGTTGCGGGACTAGCGGCAACGAACACCGGGGAGCTGTTTTTT. Its protein product is CSVAGLAATNTGELFF.

This clonotype has more than one count but fewer than ten. The genes are TRBV7-3 and TRBJ2-1, with D possibly matching TRBD2 (5 bases). The ends were cut back, 0 bases at V and 5 bases at J, with 8 bases in the middle. This CDR3 spans 14 amino acids. Germline V gives CDR1 SGHTA, CDR2 FQGTGA. The DNA for the CDR3 is TGTGCCAGCAGCTTAACTAGCGCTGACAATGAGCAGTTCTTC. This codes for CASSLTSADNEQFF.

This sequence joins TRBV11-1 and TRBJ2-1, with D perhaps matching TRBD2 (6 bases). The V and J ends lost 5 bases and 7 bases respectively, with 30 bases between them. Germline CDR1 reads SGHAT; CDR2 reads FQDESV (reference sequence). The CDR3 runs to 19 residues. CDR3 in amino acids: CASSAGGTAKSPIWNEQFF. The CDR3 coding sequence is TGTGCCAGCAGCGCAGGCGGGACTGCCAAATCTCCTATCTGGAATGAGCAGTTCTTC.

With regard to this clonotype: The CDR3 ends on some other residue instead of the conserved phenylalanine or tryptophan, so this is likely a read error. V and J are TRBV24-1 and TRBJ2-5; TRBD2 matches at 13 bases. The CDR3 spans 17 residues. Germline lookup yields CDR1 KGHDR and CDR2 SFDVKD. Here the CDR3 reads CVTSDSGTSGAQETQYS. In nucleotides, the CDR3 is TGTGTCACCAGTGATTCGGGGACTAGCGGGGCTCAAGAGACCCAGTACTCC.

Notes on this clonotype: An end of the junction does not agree with germline; a read error may underlie this. The chain employs TRBV12-3 or TRBV12-4 and TRBJ1-5; D remains unclear. The CDR3 spans 14 residues. CDR3 bases: TGTGACAGCAGTTTAGATGTGGGCAATCAGCCCCAGCATTTT. This sequence encodes CDSSLDVGNQPQHF.

The V and J genes are TRBV7-9 and TRBJ2-2, with 7 bases lining up with TRBD1. Germline trimming cut 5 bases from V and 8 bases from J; bases unmatched to any gene: 5. The CDR3 covers 13 residues. Germline lookup yields CDR1 SEHNR and CDR2 FQNEAQ (reference sequence). The CDR3 loop reads CASSDRVAGELFF. The CDR3 DNA follows: TGTGCCAGCAGCGACAGGGTAGCGGGGGAGCTGTTTTTT.

A word on this clonotype: Germline and junction disagree at one end, which may indicate a read error. The chain carries TRBV4-1 and TRBJ2-1; D remains ambiguous. Germline V gene data show CDR1 as MGHRA and CDR2 as YSYEKL. The CDR3 runs 18 residues. The CDR3 DNA reads as TGTGCCAGCAGCCAACGCTTAAGTGGCCACCAAGACTACAATGAGCAGTTCTTC. This gives the protein CASSQRLSGHQDYNEQFF.

As for this clonotype: The CDR3 carries no conserved terminal phenylalanine or tryptophan, so it likely arises from a read error. V gene TRBV12-3 or TRBV12-4 combines with J gene TRBJ1-6; weak D call: TRBD1 (5 bases). The CDR3 covers 14 residues. The CDR3 nucleotides are TGTGCCAGCAGTGCAGACAGACAATATTCACTCCTCCACCTT. The encoded protein is CASSADRQYSLLHL.

This clonotype was counted once. Given the absence of the conserved phenylalanine or tryptophan at the CDR3 end, a read error is likely. The rearrangement joins TRBV5-6 to TRBJ2-7, with 9 bases aligning to TRBD2. The CDR3 loop spans 13 amino acids. V shed 5 bases, J shed 7 bases, and the junction held 7 bases outside the gene matches. Germline CDR1 is SGHDT and CDR2 is YYEEEE. The CDR3 reads CASSAGTSWEQYS. The CDR3 DNA sequence: TGTGCCAGCAGTGCAGGGACTAGCTGGGAGCAGTACTCC.

A single count supports this clonotype. V gene TRBV10-3 combines with J gene TRBJ2-2, with D possibly being TRBD2 (6 bases). Trimming took off 7 bases at V and 8 bases at J, with 11 bases between the two ends. CDR1 and CDR2 from the germline V gene are ENHRY and SYGVKD. The CDR3 is 12 residues long. DNA for the CDR3: TGTGCCATCACGGAGGGAGTAGGGGAGCTGTTTTTT. This translates into CAITEGVGELFF.

V usage is TRBV29-1 and J usage is TRBJ2-7, with 7 bases lining up with TRBD1. V dropped 6 bases and J dropped 5; count of bases not matched to a gene: 7. The CDR3 extends over 12 amino acids. Looked up from germline, CDR1 is SQVTM and CDR2 is ANQGSEA. The CDR3 is CSVGRQGNEQYF. DNA for the CDR3: TGCAGCGTCGGACGACAGGGTAACGAGCAGTACTTC.

As for this clonotype: Since the CDR3 does not end with the conserved phenylalanine or tryptophan, this likely comes from a read error. V usage is TRBV30 and J usage is TRBJ2-1; 7 bases line up with TRBD2. This CDR3 comprises 17 residues. CDR1 GTSNPN and CDR2 SVGIG come from the germline V gene (reference sequence). The CDR3 protein is CNRPGGPKRSSYNEQFL. In nucleotides, the CDR3 is TGTAACCGTCCGGGGGGACCTAAGCGGAGCTCCTACAATGAGCAGTTCTTA.

A word on this clonotype: The DNA is omitted, as the CDR3 cannot be located on it reliably, and the CDR3 follows TCRdb's listing. The chain is built from TRBV29-1 and TRBJ1-1. The germline CDR1 and CDR2 sequences are SQVTM and ANQGSEA. From its first to its last residue, the CDR3 has 15 amino acids. The CDR3 reads CSVSAGWGMGTEAFF.

As regards this clonotype: This CDR3 is missing its conserved last phenylalanine or tryptophan, likely due to a read error. The chain couples TRBV10-3 to TRBJ2-6, with D possibly TRBD1 on 5 matching bases. The CDR3 runs to 16 residues. V was shortened by 4 bases and J by 4 bases, with 14 bases between the two germline ends. Germline V CDR1 and CDR2: ENHRY, SYGVKD. Written as DNA, the CDR3 is TGTGCCATCAGTGCTTCTTGGGGCAGCGGGGCCAACGTCCTGACTCTC. Translating it yields CAISASWGSGANVLTL.